This T cell receptor beta chain appears in the sequencing data of a study of cytomegalovirus exposure and HLA in healthy donors. It was with 60 Vbeta and 13 Jbeta primers that the PCR ran. Produced via immunoSEQ multiplex PCR; TCRdb's table is partial and in-frame only. The profile covers some 150,000 clones, with over 70% appearing a single time and around 7% taken by the ten largest. Comments on this clone: Its antigen is not identified.

There are 19 residues in the CDR3. Germline lookup yields CDR1 SGHRS and CDR2 YFSETQ. Trimming took 4 bases from V and 2 from J; bases not matched to a gene: 16. Study-wide results and caveats: Accounts indicate the classifier identified cytomegalovirus status with strong specificity and sensitivity.

The chain employs TRBV5-1 and TRBJ2-3; 10 nucleotides line up with TRBD2. The sequencing sample was made of PBMCs. The clonotype was recovered from a man aged 25-45 years in good health and CMV-seronegative. Written as DNA, the CDR3 is TGCGCCAGCAGCGGAACGACGGCTTTAGCGGGAGGACACACAGATACGCAGTATTTT. It yields the protein CASSGTTALAGGHTDTQYF.